This TCR beta chain was documented in a study of molecular identifiers for immune sequencing clone quantification. Many counts were recorded for this clonotype. The CDR3 loop spans 17 amino acids. Germline loops: CDR1 MNHEY, CDR2 SVGAGI. The V and J ends lost 2 bases and 0 bases respectively, with 15 bases between them. TCRdb reanalysed the PCR reads using MiXCR and keeps one entry per CDR3 protein. The data contain a few hundred thousand distinct CDR3 sequences, roughly a fifth of them singletons. Naive CD8 T cells were FACS-sorted by CD8+CD4-CCR7+CD45RA+ markers. Sequenced sample: naive CD8+ T cells from blood, with Jurkat cell RNA spiked in. Subset indicated: FACS-sorted CD8+CD4-CCR7+CD45RA+ naive T cells. The chain is built from TRBV6-5 and TRBJ2-3; D possibly uses TRBD1 or TRBD2 (5 bases each). The origin of this receptor is a human donor in good health. Some libraries in this study had Jurkat cell RNA spiked in. For the CDR3, the DNA is TGTGCCAGCAGTTACCACAGGACTGAACCAAGCACAGATACGCAGTATTTT. Its translation is CASSYHRTEPSTDTQYF.